Below, 17 T cell receptor beta chains from the same sample are listed, as sequenced in a study of beta chain features in type 1 diabetes. Reverse transcribing all isolated RNA meant expressed TCRB transcripts were sequenced. Using immunoSEQ multiplex PCR, the repertoire was profiled, and TCRdb retains in-frame clones only, with some absent. The sample consists of over 700,000 clones, roughly 16% of them appearing once. The sequencing sample was made of naive CD4+ T cells from blood. Receptors originate from a woman younger than 30 in good health.

Details on this clone: Germline is not matched at one junction end, which may reflect a read error. This rearrangement joins TRBV7-7 to TRBJ2-7, with D possibly being TRBD1 (6 bases). Germline V gives CDR1 SSHAT, CDR2 FNYEAQ (reference sequence). The CDR3 has 14 residues. The CDR3, as DNA: TGTGCTAGCAGCTTGAGCAGGACAGCCTACGAGCAGTACTTC. Amino acids: CASSLSRTAYEQYF.

The rearrangement uses TRBV6-5 and TRBJ1-5; no clear D. The germline V and J ends were trimmed by 6 bases and 4 bases, with 10 bases remaining between them. The germline CDR1 and CDR2 sequences are MNHEY and SVGAGI. The CDR3 has 13 amino acids. CDR3 sequence (DNA): TGTGCCAGCAGCTCCTTTAGGAATCAGCCCCAGCATTTT. It codes for CASSSFRNQPQHF.

This clone was found a few times. V and J are TRBV28 and TRBJ2-3, with 11 bases identical to TRBD2. This CDR3 spans 17 amino acids. V lost 2 bases to trimming and J lost 4 bases; unmatched junction nucleotides: 8. Germline V lookup: CDR1 MDHEN, CDR2 SYDVKM. CDR3 in amino acids: CASSLPILAGAPDTQYF. The DNA of the CDR3 is TGTGCCAGCAGTTTACCCATACTAGCGGGAGCCCCAGATACGCAGTATTTT.

This clone appeared many times. V is TRBV16 and J is TRBJ1-5, with 7 bases matching TRBD1. The CDR3 runs to 13 residues. Trimming removed 2 bases from V and 7 bases from J; junction bases left unmatched: 2. CDR1 is KGHSY and CDR2 is FQNENV in the germline V gene. The CDR3 here is CASSQNRGQPQHF. The CDR3 DNA sequence: TGTGCCAGCAGCCAAAACAGGGGACAGCCCCAGCATTTT.

The chain uses TRBV7-2 and TRBJ1-6; TRBD1 agrees at 8 bases. The V gene end was trimmed by 6 bases and the J gene end by 10 bases; junction bases not matched to a gene: 8. The CDR3 totals 14 residues. CDR1 is SGHTA, CDR2 FQGNSA, per germline. The chain's CDR3 is CASSVDRGKSPLHF. CDR3 in DNA: TGTGCCAGCAGTGTCGACAGGGGAAAGTCACCCCTCCACTTT.

A few counts support this clone. The chain combines TRBV18 with TRBJ2-3; D perhaps matches TRBD2 (6 bases). V was trimmed by 8 bases and J by 1 base, leaving 13 bases between them. CDR1 and CDR2 from the germline V gene are KGHSH and LQKENI. The CDR3 contains 14 residues. Here the CDR3 DNA reads TGTGCCAGCCGCGGGACCCGCCGCACAGATACGCAGTATTTT. This encodes CASRGTRRTDTQYF.

The chain is built from TRBV27 and TRBJ1-2; D is unclear. The germline V gene has CDR1 MNHEY and CDR2 SMNVEV (reference sequence). V lost 5 bases and J lost 4, with 23 bases in between. The CDR3 is 17 residues long. CDR3 loop: CASSPTSTRFGRYGYTF. CDR3 in DNA: TGTGCCAGCAGTCCTACCTCAACCCGTTTCGGGCGCTATGGCTACACCTTC.

The chain employs TRBV7-2 and TRBJ2-1; tentatively, D is TRBD1 or TRBD2 (6 bases each). The ends were cut back, 5 bases at V and 4 bases at J, with 15 bases in the middle. CDR3 length: 15 amino acids. CDR1 SGHTA and CDR2 FQGNSA come from the germline V gene. CDR3 loop: CASSILGAGYNEQFF. The CDR3 bases are TGTGCCAGCAGCATACTGGGGGCGGGGTACAATGAGCAGTTCTTC.

This chain links TRBV20-1 with TRBJ2-3, with D unresolved. Germline V gives CDR1 DFQATT, CDR2 SNEGSKA (reference sequence). The CDR3 spans 10 residues. Trimming took 8 bases from V and 5 from J, leaving 8 bases between them. The CDR3 region has the DNA TGCAGTCTCTGGCAAGATACGCAGTATTTT. Translating gives CSLWQDTQYF.

A few counts support this clone. The chain combines TRBV15 with TRBJ1-5; 7 positions agree with TRBD1. Germline CDR1 LNHNV, CDR2 YYDKDF (reference sequence). V gave up 4 bases and J gave up 9 bases; unmatched junction bases: 15. The CDR3 runs to 16 residues. CDR3 sequence: CATSTQPGQARGPQHF. Here the CDR3 DNA reads TGTGCCACCAGCACACAACCCGGACAGGCGCGCGGGCCCCAGCATTTT.

The rearrangement joins TRBV21-1 to TRBJ1-5. TRBV21-1 is a pseudogene. This CDR3 region has 14 residues. CDR3 region: CASSFPRPGQPQHF. DNA for the CDR3: TGTGCCAGCAGCTTTCCCCGGCCGGGTCAGCCCCAGCATTTT.

This clone occurred a few times. This chain joins TRBV4-3 and TRBJ1-4, with a possible D match to TRBD1 (5 bases). Germline V gene sequence: CDR1 LGHNA, CDR2 YSLEER. This CDR3 spans 15 amino acids. Trimming shortened V by 0 bases and J by 7 bases, and 12 bases separated the two germline ends. CDR3 loop: CASSQDLRRGEKLFF. CDR3 sequence (DNA): TGCGCCAGCAGCCAAGATCTGAGGAGGGGTGAAAAACTGTTTTTT.

This clone was counted a few times. The V and J genes are TRBV7-9 and TRBJ2-5, with a weak D call TRBD2 (6 bases). The CDR3 length is 14 residues. Germline CDR1 reads SEHNR; CDR2 reads FQNEAQ (reference sequence). The V end was cut by 5 bases, the J end by 7 bases, with 17 bases between. For the CDR3, the DNA is TGTGCCAGCAGCAAGCCGGGGGTGGAGGGGACCCAGTACTTC. Protein sequence: CASSKPGVEGTQYF.

This clone was seen a few times. The CDR3 loop is CASSLEGGPQHF. The CDR3 DNA sequence: TGTGCCAGCAGTCTCGAGGGAGGACCCCAGCATTTT. The chain employs TRBV4-2 and TRBJ1-5, with unresolved D. V dropped 6 bases and J dropped 10 bases, with 13 bases sitting between them. This CDR3 comprises 12 residues. The germline V gene has CDR1 LGHNA and CDR2 YNFKEQ.

Worth noting for this clone: Given the absence of the conserved phenylalanine or tryptophan at the CDR3 end, a read error is likely. The DNA is omitted, as the CDR3 cannot be located on it reliably, and the CDR3 follows TCRdb's listing. V and J are TRBV28 and TRBJ2-7; the DNA was not compared with TRBD1, the D call given in the table. A total of 16 residues make up the CDR3, ends included. Germline V gene data show CDR1 as MDHEN and CDR2 as SYDVKM. CDR3 residues: CASKELGNPSGHQLEI.

The sample holds a few counts of this clone. The rearrangement links TRBV4-3 to TRBJ2-7; no firm D call. The CDR3 is 13 residues long. From germline, CDR1 is LGHNA and CDR2 YSLEER. Trimming left V 0 bases short and J 7 bases short, with 10 bases between. The CDR3 DNA is TGCGCCAGCAGCCAAGACCGGGTTGGTGAGCAGTACTTC. Translating gives CASSQDRVGEQYF.

The chain has TRBV9 and TRBJ2-1; D is ambiguous. The length of the CDR3 is 16 residues. V was shortened by 0 bases and J by 2 bases, with 12 bases between the two germline ends. Germline V gives CDR1 SGDLS, CDR2 YYNGEE. The CDR3 bases are TGTGCCAGCAGCGTAGGGGTGACTCGCCCCTACAATGAGCAGTTCTTC. This translates into CASSVGVTRPYNEQFF.